The clone carrying this T cell receptor beta chain is medium-sized (0.01 to 0.1%) by frequency. Its antigen is not identified. Multiplex touch-down PCR amplified TRB using TRB-A and TRB-B pools in one tube. TCRdb derives one entry per CDR3 protein from the multiplex PCR reads, leaving out DNA. Listed are some 7,800 distinct CDR3 sequences; about a fifth falls within the top ten. In germline, CDR1 is SQVTM, CDR2 ANQGSEA. The CDR3 is 14 residues long. The source of the sample is a study of T cell clusters in autoimmune cytopenias. Study summary: Per sample, median TRB depth was approximately 50,000 reads, yielding a median about 2,400 distinct clonotypes. Study-wide findings and caveats: Primary autoimmune cytopenia patients appeared to lack physiological T cell clusters present in healthy donors.

TRB was amplified from roughly 0.25 ug of peripheral blood genomic DNA per sample. The clonotype was recovered from a human donor with an autoimmune cytopenia or autoimmune hepatitis (not recorded which). The chain carries TRBV29-1 and TRBJ1-2; TCRdb lists TRBD1, though no DNA is available to test this call. Sequenced material: peripheral blood. This CDR3 reads CSCRAAESNYGYTF.